Described below is a single T cell receptor beta chain sequence and its context. Its antigen remains unidentified. A junction end diverges from the germline sequence, so it may reflect a read error. The data stem from a study of tumor-infiltrating lymphocytes in primary liver carcinoma. Looking at the study overall: Men as well as women, aged 30 to 69 years, made up the patients. Study-wide findings and caveats: Compared with tumor region pairs, tumor-adjacent and tumor-blood pairs overlapped less.

This CDR3 has 12 residues. CDR1 MDHEN and CDR2 SYDVKM come from the germline V gene. A constant-region primer served to make TCR beta cDNA from about 0.5 ug total RNA. Three nested multiplex PCR rounds of slightly modified ARM-PCR generated TCR beta libraries. The study ran its first two PCR rounds for nine to ten cycles each, using TRBV1-TRBV30 forward primers and a C-beta reverse primer. TCRdb processed the multiplex PCR reads anew with MiXCR; each CDR3 protein has one entry. The sample lists under 45,000 distinct CDR3 sequences; just under 75% were seen once. It was from about 19-30 mg of unsorted bulk tissue that RNA and DNA were co-extracted. At sampling, these chronic HBV carriers had received no treatment. All of the tumor samples contained over 75% viable tumor cells.

The sample taken for sequencing was liver tumor tissue from sampling region 4. Subset in this sample: tumor region T4, right-lateral pole. The J gene is TRBJ1-2, the V gene TRBV28, with D hard to call. This receptor was identified in a man aged 40-49 years with primary liver carcinoma and hepatitis B virus infection. The CDR3 reads CVSVPTTGDYIF. The CDR3 nucleotides are TGTGTCAGCGTGCCCACAACTGGCGATTACATCTTC.